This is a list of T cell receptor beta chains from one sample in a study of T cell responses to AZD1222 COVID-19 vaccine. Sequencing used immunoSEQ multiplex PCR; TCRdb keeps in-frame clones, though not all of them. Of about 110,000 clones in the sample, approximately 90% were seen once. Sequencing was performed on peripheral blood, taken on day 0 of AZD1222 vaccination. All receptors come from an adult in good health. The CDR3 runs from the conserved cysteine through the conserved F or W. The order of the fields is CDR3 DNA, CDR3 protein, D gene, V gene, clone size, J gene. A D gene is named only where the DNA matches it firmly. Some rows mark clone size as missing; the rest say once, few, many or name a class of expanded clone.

DNA: TGTGCCAGCAGCCATTTCACTTCGTTTCCTTACAATGAGCAGTTCTTC; CDR3: CASSHFTSFPYNEQFF; D: .; V: TRBV3-1/TRBV3-2; size: .; J: TRBJ2-1
DNA: TGTGCCAGTAGTCTACGGGGGGCCGGGGAGCTGTTTTTT; CDR3: CASSLRGAGELFF; D: TRBD2; V: TRBV19; size: once; J: TRBJ2-2
DNA: TGTGCCAGCAGCTTAGATCCGGGGACGTCTTATGGCTACACCTTC; CDR3: CASSLDPGTSYGYTF; D: .; V: TRBV7-3; size: .; J: TRBJ1-2
DNA: TGTGCCAGTAGTATTGAGGGCCCGAACACTGAAGCTTTCTTT; CDR3: CASSIEGPNTEAFF; D: .; V: TRBV19; size: .; J: TRBJ1-1
DNA: TGCAGCGTCCGAGGGGGGAACAATCAGCCCCAGCATTTT; CDR3: CSVRGGNNQPQHF; D: .; V: TRBV29-1; size: .; J: TRBJ1-5
DNA: TGTGCCAGCAGCTTCCAAGCGGGGAACACCGGGGAGCTGTTTTTT; CDR3: CASSFQAGNTGELFF; D: .; V: TRBV7-2; size: .; J: TRBJ2-2
DNA: TGTGCCAGCAGCGATGAGACAGGGCCTATGACATTTTCACCCCTCCACTTT; CDR3: CASSDETGPMTFSPLHF; D: TRBD1; V: TRBV4-2; size: .; J: TRBJ1-6
DNA: TGTGCCAGCAGTTTATTGAGCTCCAGGTGGAGCAATCAGCCCCAGCATTTT; CDR3: CASSLLSSRWSNQPQHF; D: .; V: TRBV27; size: once; J: TRBJ1-5
DNA: TGTGCCAGCAGCAAGGGACAGGGCTCTGGTCAGCCCCAGCATTTT; CDR3: CASSKGQGSGQPQHF; D: .; V: TRBV21-1; size: .; J: TRBJ1-5
DNA: TGTGCCAGCAGCTCCGCCGGGACAGGGGGATCTTATAATTCACCCCTCCACTTT; CDR3: CASSSAGTGGSYNSPLHF; D: TRBD1; V: TRBV5-4; size: .; J: TRBJ1-6
DNA: TGTGCCAGCAGTCCCCACCGTTCGTCTGGAAACACCATATATTTT; CDR3: CASSPHRSSGNTIYF; D: .; V: TRBV28; size: .; J: TRBJ1-3
DNA: TGTGCCAGCAGCGACAGGGTAGATCCACCCCTCCACTTT; CDR3: CASSDRVDPPLHF; D: TRBD1; V: TRBV12-3/TRBV12-4; size: .; J: TRBJ1-6
DNA: TGTGCCAGTAGTGGCCAGGGGGCTGGAGAGACCCAGTACTTC; CDR3: CASSGQGAGETQYF; D: TRBD1; V: TRBV19; size: .; J: TRBJ2-5
DNA: TGTGCCAGCAGCTTTTCGAATGAAAAACTGTTTTTT; CDR3: CASSFSNEKLFF; D: .; V: TRBV5-4; size: .; J: TRBJ1-4
DNA: TGCGCCAGCAGCAAGCGCGATTCCTACGAGCAGTACTTC; CDR3: CASSKRDSYEQYF; D: .; V: TRBV5-1; size: .; J: TRBJ2-7
DNA: TGTGCCAGCAGCTTGCCGCCGGGACAGGGCTTCGGCGGCTACACCTTC; CDR3: CASSLPPGQGFGGYTF; D: TRBD1; V: TRBV7-2; size: .; J: TRBJ1-2
DNA: TGTGCCAGCAGTTTAGGAAGAGTGAGTGAAAAACTGTTTTTT; CDR3: CASSLGRVSEKLFF; D: .; V: TRBV28; size: .; J: TRBJ1-4
DNA: TGCGCCAGCAGCTTTTCCCCACCTAATGAAAAACTGTTTTTT; CDR3: CASSFSPPNEKLFF; D: .; V: TRBV5-1; size: once; J: TRBJ1-4
DNA: TGTGCTAGTGGTTTGGGCGGGACAGGGGGCAGAGAAAAACTGTTTTTT; CDR3: CASGLGGTGGREKLFF; D: TRBD1; V: TRBV12-5; size: .; J: TRBJ1-4
DNA: TGTGCCTCCGGGGCGCGAGTAGATACGCAGTATTTT; CDR3: CASGARVDTQYF; D: .; V: TRBV6-5; size: .; J: TRBJ2-3
DNA: TGTGCCAGCAGTTACGATCGGGCTCTGGGTTCACCCCTCCACTTT; CDR3: CASSYDRALGSPLHF; D: .; V: TRBV6-5; size: .; J: TRBJ1-6
DNA: TGTGCCAGCAGTGACGGATTGGGGGTCGATGAGCAGTTCTTC; CDR3: CASSDGLGVDEQFF; D: .; V: TRBV6-4; size: few; J: TRBJ2-1
DNA: TGTGCCAGCTCACCTTTACAGGGGGCTGAGAATTCACCCCTCCACTTT; CDR3: CASSPLQGAENSPLHF; D: TRBD1; V: TRBV18; size: once; J: TRBJ1-6
DNA: TGTGCCAGCAGTTACCTCTCATACACCCTTAACAATGAGCAGTTCTTC; CDR3: CASSYLSYTLNNEQFF; D: .; V: TRBV6-5; size: once; J: TRBJ2-1
DNA: TGCGCCAGCAGCTTTAGGCAGGCCAACGGGGAGCTGTTTTTT; CDR3: CASSFRQANGELFF; D: .; V: TRBV5-1; size: .; J: TRBJ2-2
DNA: TGTGCCAGCAGCTTAAGACAGTTCCATGGCTACACCTTC; CDR3: CASSLRQFHGYTF; D: .; V: TRBV7-9; size: .; J: TRBJ1-2
DNA: TGTGCCTGGAGTCGGGGCGGGGGGTCAAACAATGAGCAGTTCTTC; CDR3: CAWSRGGGSNNEQFF; D: TRBD2; V: TRBV30; size: .; J: TRBJ2-1